A selection of T cell receptor beta chains follows, all from one sample in a study of blood T cell repertoires in COVID-19. Sequencing was performed with immunoSEQ multiplex PCR; in TCRdb, only in-frame clones are kept and a portion is missing. The top ten clones hold over 9% of a sample with about 240,000 clones, around 88% of them seen once. Sample: peripheral blood. Receptors were obtained from a man older than 75 with acute or convalescent COVID-19. Each CDR3 is given with its conserved first and last residue. Fields, in order: D gene, clone size, V gene, J gene, CDR3 protein, CDR3 DNA. The D gene is left open where the match is weak. Clone size is given for some rows only: seen once, a few or many times, or a class if the clone is expanded.

TRBD1,NA,TRBV7-9,TRBJ1-2,CASSPPTGGGGYTF,TGTGCCAGCAGCCCTCCCACAGGGGGCGGAGGCTACACCTTC
TRBD1,NA,TRBV13,TRBJ1-5,CASSLGQGAYQPQHF,TGTGCCAGCAGCTTGGGACAGGGGGCCTATCAGCCCCAGCATTTT
NA,NA,TRBV19,TRBJ2-3,CASSTVLRGSDTQYF,TGTGCCAGTAGTACCGTCCTCAGGGGCTCAGATACGCAGTATTTT
NA,NA,TRBV28,TRBJ2-3,CASSPSPSNPQYF,TGTGCCAGCAGCCCATCACCTAGCAACCCGCAGTATTTT
NA,NA,TRBV5-1,TRBJ1-5,CASNRQKNSNQPQHF,TGCGCCAGCAACCGACAGAAGAATAGCAATCAGCCCCAGCATTTT
NA,NA,TRBV20-1,TRBJ2-2,CSASSPGELFF,TGCAGTGCTAGCTCTCCCGGGGAGCTGTTTTTT
NA,NA,TRBV9,TRBJ2-7,CASSALLWAQPNEQYF,TGTGCCAGCAGCGCCCTATTATGGGCCCAACCCAACGAGCAGTACTTC
NA,NA,TRBV6-5,TRBJ1-2,CASSYAGGRYGYTF,TGTGCCAGCAGTTATGCGGGGGGGAGGTATGGCTACACCTTC
TRBD1,NA,TRBV7-6,TRBJ2-5,CASSLRGQLRETQYF,TGTGCCAGCAGCTTGAGGGGGCAGCTACGAGAGACCCAGTACTTC
NA,NA,TRBV6-2/TRBV6-3,TRBJ1-5,CASSWGGVGSQPQHF,TGTGCCAGCAGTTGGGGGGGGGTAGGAAGTCAGCCCCAGCATTTT
TRBD1,NA,TRBV6-6,TRBJ2-7,CASSARQGSDEQYF,TGTGCCAGCAGTGCCCGACAGGGTTCCGACGAGCAGTACTTC
TRBD1,NA,TRBV7-2,TRBJ1-5,CASSVGTGAQNLPQHF,TGTGCCAGCAGCGTAGGCACAGGGGCTCAAAATCTGCCCCAGCATTTT
TRBD1,NA,TRBV28,TRBJ2-7,CATGTGTYEQYF,TGTGCCACCGGGACAGGGACCTACGAGCAGTACTTC
NA,NA,TRBV19,TRBJ2-7,CASSIRPPGGDSYEQYF,TGTGCCAGTAGTATCCGCCCCCCCGGCGGGGACTCCTACGAGCAGTACTTC
NA,NA,TRBV3-1/TRBV3-2,TRBJ1-6,CASSQDRVGAGTSPLHF,TGTGCCAGCAGCCAAGATAGGGTGGGGGCAGGGACTTCACCCCTCCACTTT
NA,NA,TRBV6-5,TRBJ1-2,CASSSTGFYGYTF,TGTGCCAGCAGCTCAACAGGGTTCTATGGCTACACCTTC
TRBD1,NA,TRBV18,TRBJ2-2,CASSYRGQNTGELFF,TGTGCCAGCTCCTACAGGGGACAGAACACCGGGGAGCTGTTTTTT
NA,NA,TRBV29-1,TRBJ1-2,CSVSPVRGGYTF,TGCAGCGTTTCCCCGGTTAGGGGTGGCTACACCTTC
TRBD1,NA,TRBV4-2,TRBJ2-1,CASSQETGTGEQFF,TGTGCCAGCAGCCAAGAGACAGGGACCGGGGAGCAGTTCTTC
NA,NA,TRBV7-3,TRBJ2-7,CASSQTEGYEQYF,TGTGCCAGCAGCCAGACGGAGGGTTACGAGCAGTACTTC
TRBD1,NA,TRBV6-5,TRBJ1-4,CASSPTGTVNEKLFF,TGTGCCAGCAGCCCAACCGGGACAGTAAATGAAAAACTGTTTTTT
NA,NA,TRBV2,TRBJ2-3,CASRGTPPTDTQYF,TGTGCCAGCAGGGGGACACCTCCAACAGATACGCAGTATTTT
TRBD2,NA,TRBV25-1,TRBJ2-1,CASSLAGGSYNEQFF,TGTGCCAGCAGCCTAGCGGGGGGATCCTACAATGAGCAGTTCTTC
TRBD1,few,TRBV28,TRBJ2-3,CASSGTGHTDTQYF,TGTGCCAGCAGTGGGACAGGACACACAGATACGCAGTATTTT
NA,NA,TRBV19,TRBJ1-1,CASRKQGMNTEAFF,TGTGCCAGTAGGAAACAGGGCATGAACACTGAAGCTTTCTTT
TRBD1,NA,TRBV6-5,TRBJ1-1,CASTGGVMDTEAFF,TGTGCCAGCACAGGGGGCGTTATGGACACTGAAGCTTTCTTT